This note documents a single TCR beta chain sequence. The record originates from a study of technical replicates of blood from four donors. Per the germline V gene, CDR1 is LGHNA and CDR2 is YNFKEQ. Trimming at V came to 4 bases and at J to 3 bases, leaving 5 bases not matched to a gene. The CDR3 has 15 amino acids. Measured with immunoSEQ multiplex PCR; TCRdb has only the in-frame clones, and not every one. This sample has about 72,000 clones, with roughly 90% found just once. The sequencing input was T cells isolated from PBMCs. The chain combines TRBV4-2 with TRBJ2-2, with 7 nucleotides matching TRBD2. The clonotype comes from a human donor in good health. DNA of the CDR3: TGTGCCAGCAGCCTCCTAGCGGAGGACACCGGGGAGCTGTTTTTT. Its translation is CASSLLAEDTGELFF.